Listed below are T cell receptor beta chains from one sample, sequenced in a study of shared clonotypes between healthy human individuals. Repertoires were generated with immunoSEQ multiplex PCR, while TCRdb's copy carries only in-frame clones and drops some. The table has 2 million to 3 million clones, roughly 93% seen once. Input material: naive CD4+ T cells from PBMCs. The receptors originated from a young man in good health. Some clones in this sample may be carry-over from other donors' samples. CDR3s include the opening cysteine and the closing phenylalanine or tryptophan. D genes are given only for firm matches. The size entry is marked missing in some rows and otherwise reads once, few, many or a size class.

abundance: -; j_gene: TRBJ2-5; d_gene: -; v_gene: TRBV28; CDR3nt: TGTGCCAGCAGTTTCCCCGCGGCCCAAGAGACCCAGTACTTC; CDR3aa: CASSFPAAQETQYF
abundance: once; j_gene: TRBJ2-7; d_gene: TRBD1; v_gene: TRBV29-1; CDR3nt: TGCAGCGCCGCGGGACAGGGCGGCTACGAGCAGTACTTC; CDR3aa: CSAAGQGGYEQYF
abundance: -; j_gene: TRBJ1-1; d_gene: -; v_gene: TRBV6-1; CDR3nt: TGTGCCAGCAGTGAACTGATGGGCAGGCTCAACACTGAAGCTTTCTTT; CDR3aa: CASSELMGRLNTEAFF
abundance: -; j_gene: TRBJ2-2; d_gene: TRBD2; v_gene: TRBV28; CDR3nt: TGTGCCAGCAGTTCCCTGGCGGGAGCCGGGGAGCTGTTTTTT; CDR3aa: CASSSLAGAGELFF
abundance: -; j_gene: TRBJ2-7; d_gene: -; v_gene: TRBV5-5; CDR3nt: TGTGCCAGCAGCCACCAGTACGAGCAGTACTTC; CDR3aa: CASSHQYEQYF
abundance: -; j_gene: TRBJ2-3; d_gene: TRBD2; v_gene: TRBV7-3; CDR3nt: TGTGCCAGCAGCTCCACCCGGGGACTACCCACAGATACGCAGTATTTT; CDR3aa: CASSSTRGLPTDTQYF
abundance: -; j_gene: TRBJ1-6; d_gene: TRBD1; v_gene: TRBV13; CDR3nt: TGTGCCAGCAGCTTAGGCCGGCTAAAAGGGACAGAGGGTTCACCCCTCCACTTT; CDR3aa: CASSLGRLKGTEGSPLHF
abundance: -; j_gene: TRBJ1-1; d_gene: TRBD1; v_gene: TRBV11-2; CDR3nt: TGTGCCAGCAGCTTGGGACCCATTGACAGGGGTGAAGCTTTCTTT; CDR3aa: CASSLGPIDRGEAFF
abundance: -; j_gene: TRBJ1-4; d_gene: -; v_gene: TRBV7-9; CDR3nt: TGTGCCAGCAGCCCCCGGCTATTTCGAGCGACTAATGAAAAACTGTTTTTT; CDR3aa: CASSPRLFRATNEKLFF
abundance: -; j_gene: TRBJ1-2; d_gene: -; v_gene: TRBV15; CDR3nt: TGTGCCACCAGCAGAGATAGGAGTGGCTACACCTTC; CDR3aa: CATSRDRSGYTF
abundance: -; j_gene: TRBJ2-5; d_gene: TRBD1; v_gene: TRBV19; CDR3nt: TGTGCCAGTAGTATCTCAGGGGGTAGGGAGACCCAGTACTTC; CDR3aa: CASSISGGRETQYF
abundance: -; j_gene: TRBJ2-5; d_gene: -; v_gene: TRBV11-2; CDR3nt: TGTGCCAGCAGCTTAGGACAGAGCCAAGAGACCCAGTACTTC; CDR3aa: CASSLGQSQETQYF
abundance: -; j_gene: TRBJ1-6; d_gene: -; v_gene: TRBV30; CDR3nt: TGTGCCCTAACCGGGACACTGGGTTCACCCCTCCACTTT; CDR3aa: CALTGTLGSPLHF
abundance: -; j_gene: TRBJ1-5; d_gene: -; v_gene: TRBV5-8; CDR3nt: TGTGCCAGCAGCTTGTTCCAACTTAGCAATCAGCCCCAGCATTTT; CDR3aa: CASSLFQLSNQPQHF
abundance: -; j_gene: TRBJ2-2; d_gene: TRBD2; v_gene: TRBV28; CDR3nt: TGTGCCAGCAGTTTACCCCTTGGCGGGAGTGGGACCGGGGAGCTGTTTTTT; CDR3aa: CASSLPLGGSGTGELFF
abundance: -; j_gene: TRBJ2-7; d_gene: -; v_gene: TRBV28; CDR3nt: TGTGCCAGCAGCACCAGACTGAGCGAGCAGTACTTC; CDR3aa: CASSTRLSEQYF
abundance: -; j_gene: TRBJ1-1; d_gene: -; v_gene: TRBV6-1; CDR3nt: TGTGCCAGCAGTTTCGGACAGATTGAAGCTTTCTTT; CDR3aa: CASSFGQIEAFF
abundance: -; j_gene: TRBJ2-1; d_gene: TRBD2; v_gene: TRBV29-1; CDR3nt: TGCAGCGTTCTACCGACTAGCGGGACCATCTACAATGAGCAGTTCTTC; CDR3aa: CSVLPTSGTIYNEQFF
abundance: -; j_gene: TRBJ2-2; d_gene: -; v_gene: TRBV7-9; CDR3nt: TGTGCCAGCCTTCGAACGGAGGGTAGGAACACCGGGGAGCTGTTTTTT; CDR3aa: CASLRTEGRNTGELFF
abundance: -; j_gene: TRBJ2-3; d_gene: -; v_gene: TRBV7-9; CDR3nt: TGTGCCAGCAGCCCGCGTTGGGCAGATACGCAGTATTTT; CDR3aa: CASSPRWADTQYF
abundance: -; j_gene: TRBJ2-3; d_gene: -; v_gene: TRBV5-6; CDR3nt: TGTGCCAGCAGCTTGGCATCAGATACGCAGTATTTT; CDR3aa: CASSLASDTQYF
abundance: -; j_gene: TRBJ2-1; d_gene: -; v_gene: TRBV5-1; CDR3nt: TGCGCCAGCAGTGGGGGGGCTGGCTTCTCTTCCTACAATGAGCAGTTCTTC; CDR3aa: CASSGGAGFSSYNEQFF
abundance: -; j_gene: TRBJ2-7; d_gene: -; v_gene: TRBV12-1; CDR3nt: TGTGCCAGCGAGGGACATCGATCGTCGTACTTC; CDR3aa: CASEGHRSSYF
abundance: -; j_gene: TRBJ1-1; d_gene: -; v_gene: TRBV6-5; CDR3nt: TGCGCCACGGGCCTCTCGTGGGGTGAAGCTTTCTTT; CDR3aa: CATGLSWGEAFF
abundance: -; j_gene: TRBJ2-7; d_gene: -; v_gene: TRBV7-2; CDR3nt: TGTGCCAGCAGAATTACAGGGAAAGGAGATTCCTACGAGCAGTACTTC; CDR3aa: CASRITGKGDSYEQYF
abundance: -; j_gene: TRBJ2-7; d_gene: TRBD2; v_gene: TRBV7-2; CDR3nt: TGTGCCAGCAGTTTGGAACTAGCGGGAGGAGGCTACGAGCAGTACTTC; CDR3aa: CASSLELAGGGYEQYF
abundance: -; j_gene: TRBJ2-4; d_gene: TRBD1; v_gene: TRBV29-1; CDR3nt: TGCAGCGTTTGGACAGGGTTAATTCAGTACTTC; CDR3aa: CSVWTGLIQYF
abundance: -; j_gene: TRBJ1-3; d_gene: TRBD1; v_gene: TRBV7-8; CDR3nt: TGTGCCAGCAGCTCGAGCAGGGGGCCTGGAAACACCATATATTTT; CDR3aa: CASSSSRGPGNTIYF
abundance: -; j_gene: TRBJ1-4; d_gene: TRBD1; v_gene: TRBV28; CDR3nt: TGTGCCAGCAGTGCTGCCGGGACAGGGAGTGAAAAACTGTTTTTT; CDR3aa: CASSAAGTGSEKLFF
abundance: few; j_gene: TRBJ1-1; d_gene: -; v_gene: TRBV29-1; CDR3nt: TGCAGCGTTGAAGGCAGGGTTCGGACTGAAGCTTTCTTT; CDR3aa: CSVEGRVRTEAFF
abundance: once; j_gene: TRBJ2-7; d_gene: TRBD2; v_gene: TRBV5-1; CDR3nt: TGCGCCAGCAGCTTTAGCCCCTTGGCGGGAGCCTCCGGCGAGCAGTACTTC; CDR3aa: CASSFSPLAGASGEQYF
abundance: once; j_gene: TRBJ2-7; d_gene: -; v_gene: TRBV28; CDR3nt: TGTGCCAGCGTGGACAGGGGACTAGCAGATTTC; CDR3aa: CASVDRGLADF
abundance: -; j_gene: TRBJ1-1; d_gene: -; v_gene: TRBV29-1; CDR3nt: TGCAGCGTTGTTGCCCCTCCCGGGACTGAAGCTTTCTTT; CDR3aa: CSVVAPPGTEAFF
abundance: -; j_gene: TRBJ2-7; d_gene: -; v_gene: TRBV2; CDR3nt: TGTGCCAGCAGCTCCTCCGGACAGCTGAGCTCCGAGCAGTACTTC; CDR3aa: CASSSSGQLSSEQYF
abundance: -; j_gene: TRBJ1-3; d_gene: -; v_gene: TRBV7-3; CDR3nt: TGTGCCAGCAGCTTATATGGCCCGACAATGGCTGTGGGAAACACCATATATTTT; CDR3aa: CASSLYGPTMAVGNTIYF
abundance: once; j_gene: TRBJ2-5; d_gene: TRBD2; v_gene: TRBV28; CDR3nt: TGTGCCAGCAGTTTTGGTCTAGCGGGCATGGGGACCCAGTACTTC; CDR3aa: CASSFGLAGMGTQYF
abundance: -; j_gene: TRBJ2-5; d_gene: TRBD2; v_gene: TRBV4-1; CDR3nt: TGCGCCAGCAGCCCGGGGGGAGCGGGAGCGATCCAAGAGACCCAGTACTTC; CDR3aa: CASSPGGAGAIQETQYF
abundance: -; j_gene: TRBJ2-2; d_gene: -; v_gene: TRBV10-3; CDR3nt: TGTGCCATCAGTCCCAGCGGGGAGCTGTTTTTT; CDR3aa: CAISPSGELFF
abundance: -; j_gene: TRBJ1-1; d_gene: TRBD1; v_gene: TRBV18; CDR3nt: TGTGCCAGCTCAGTTAATTTGAAACAGGGGGATGGTACTGAAGCTTTCTTT; CDR3aa: CASSVNLKQGDGTEAFF
abundance: -; j_gene: TRBJ2-1; d_gene: TRBD2; v_gene: TRBV10-3; CDR3nt: TGTGCCATCAGACCTAGCGGGAGGAGGAATGAGCAGTTCTTC; CDR3aa: CAIRPSGRRNEQFF
abundance: -; j_gene: TRBJ2-2; d_gene: -; v_gene: TRBV7-9; CDR3nt: TGTGCCAGCACGAATCTGGTCGGGACACTCACCGGGGAGCTGTTTTTT; CDR3aa: CASTNLVGTLTGELFF
abundance: -; j_gene: TRBJ2-5; d_gene: -; v_gene: TRBV5-1; CDR3nt: TGCGCCAGCAGGAAGGACCCGCACGGGGAGACCCAGTACTTC; CDR3aa: CASRKDPHGETQYF
abundance: -; j_gene: TRBJ2-2; d_gene: -; v_gene: TRBV25-1; CDR3nt: TGTGCCAGCAGTGGTCTCGGGGGCGGGGAGCTGTTTTTT; CDR3aa: CASSGLGGGELFF
abundance: -; j_gene: TRBJ2-3; d_gene: TRBD2; v_gene: TRBV28; CDR3nt: TGTGCCAGCGGACTAGCGGGCACAGATACGCAGTATTTT; CDR3aa: CASGLAGTDTQYF
abundance: -; j_gene: TRBJ2-7; d_gene: -; v_gene: TRBV9; CDR3nt: TGTGCCAGCAGCGTAGCTTGGGGGGCTCCCACCTACGAGCAGTACTTC; CDR3aa: CASSVAWGAPTYEQYF
abundance: -; j_gene: TRBJ1-5; d_gene: TRBD1; v_gene: TRBV5-8; CDR3nt: TGTGCCAGCAGCTCGTCCAGGGGGCGGGGGTCTCAGCCCCAGCATTTT; CDR3aa: CASSSSRGRGSQPQHF
abundance: -; j_gene: TRBJ1-2; d_gene: -; v_gene: TRBV5-1; CDR3nt: TGCGCCAGCAGCCCCCCGAGGGGCCCGGGGGATGGCTACACCTTC; CDR3aa: CASSPPRGPGDGYTF
abundance: -; j_gene: TRBJ2-1; d_gene: TRBD2; v_gene: TRBV5-5; CDR3nt: TGTGCCAGCAGCGCATTACTAGCGGGAGGTCTCGATGAGCAGTTCTTC; CDR3aa: CASSALLAGGLDEQFF
abundance: -; j_gene: TRBJ1-3; d_gene: -; v_gene: TRBV29-1; CDR3nt: TGCAGCGGGCAGGCGATCTCTGGAAACACCATATATTTT; CDR3aa: CSGQAISGNTIYF
abundance: -; j_gene: TRBJ2-3; d_gene: -; v_gene: TRBV29-1; CDR3nt: TGCAGCGTTGCGGGCAGGGTCACAGATACGCAGTATTTT; CDR3aa: CSVAGRVTDTQYF
abundance: -; j_gene: TRBJ2-3; d_gene: -; v_gene: TRBV4-1; CDR3nt: TGCGCCAGCAGCCAAGTCGATGTGCGGAATACGCAGTATTTT; CDR3aa: CASSQVDVRNTQYF
abundance: once; j_gene: TRBJ2-1; d_gene: -; v_gene: TRBV5-1; CDR3nt: TGCGCCAGCAGTGGGGGAGGCTCCTACAATGAGCAGTTCTTC; CDR3aa: CASSGGGSYNEQFF
abundance: -; j_gene: TRBJ2-4; d_gene: TRBD2; v_gene: TRBV5-4; CDR3nt: TGTGCCAGCAGCGCCGGACTAGCGGGAGGCAAAAACATTCAGTACTTC; CDR3aa: CASSAGLAGGKNIQYF
abundance: -; j_gene: TRBJ1-4; d_gene: -; v_gene: TRBV28; CDR3nt: TGTGCCAGCAGTAGTAGGCGGGAAAAACTGTTTTTT; CDR3aa: CASSSRREKLFF
abundance: -; j_gene: TRBJ2-3; d_gene: -; v_gene: TRBV7-2; CDR3nt: TGTGCCAGCAGTCGAATAACCTACACAGATACGCAGTATTTT; CDR3aa: CASSRITYTDTQYF
abundance: -; j_gene: TRBJ2-3; d_gene: -; v_gene: TRBV11-2; CDR3nt: TGTGCCAGCAGCTTCCCCCTTGGGGGTACGCAGTATTTT; CDR3aa: CASSFPLGGTQYF
abundance: once; j_gene: TRBJ2-1; d_gene: -; v_gene: TRBV4-1; CDR3nt: TGCGCCAGCAGCCAACTAGCGATCTCCTACAATGAGCAGTTCTTC; CDR3aa: CASSQLAISYNEQFF